The 25 T cell receptor beta chains below come from one sample, sequenced in a study of response to subunit inactivated influenza vaccine. MiXCR, run by TCRdb on the RT-PCR reads, gives a single entry per CDR3 protein. The repertoire holds about half a million distinct CDR3 sequences, with roughly 25% as singletons. This specimen consisted of CD4+ T cells sorted from PBMCs, obtained 5 to 6 days after vaccination. Every receptor here comes from a man aged 50 or older who received an inactivated influenza vaccine.

The rearrangement uses TRBV9 and TRBJ1-4; 7 bases map to TRBD1. This CDR3 spans 16 amino acids. With V trimmed by 4 bases and J by 7 bases, 13 bases remained unmatched. CDR1 is SGDLS and CDR2 is YYNGEE in the germline V gene. The CDR3, as DNA: TGTGCCAGCAGCATAGGGGGCATCCGGGGGTCTGAAAAACTGTTTTTT. It specifies CASSIGGIRGSEKLFF. Full variable domain (remainder filled in from reference TRBV9 and TRBJ1-4): DSGVTQTPKHLITATGQRVTLRCSPRSGDLSVYWYQQSLDQGLQFLIQYYNGEERAKGNILERFSAQQFPDLHSELNLSSLELGDSALYFCASSIGGIRGSEKLFFGSGTQLSVL.

The rearrangement joins TRBV4-1 to TRBJ2-1; TRBD2 agrees at 11 bases. The CDR3 sequence is 15 residues long. The V and J ends lost 3 bases and 8 bases, in that order; junction bases with no gene match: 6. Germline assignment: CDR1 MGHRA and CDR2 YSYEKL. The CDR3 nucleotides read TGCGCCAGCAGCCAGTCCGGGACTAGCGGCGATGAGCAGTTCTTC. Protein: CASSQSGTSGDEQFF.

Only a few counts were recorded for this clonotype. The chain is built from TRBV11-2 and TRBJ2-7, with no clear D. V dropped 0 bases and J dropped 5 bases, with 5 bases sitting between them. There are 12 residues in the CDR3. Germline CDR1 SGHAT, CDR2 FQNNGV. Here the CDR3 DNA reads TGTGCCAGCAGCTTAGAGGTCCACGAGCAGTACTTC. This sequence encodes CASSLEVHEQYF.

This clonotype was seen a few times. The rearrangement uses TRBV10-3 and TRBJ2-2, with unresolved D. V was shortened by 8 bases and J by 5 bases, with 12 bases between the two germline ends. The germline CDR1 and CDR2 sequences are ENHRY and SYGVKD. CDR3 length: 13 residues. The CDR3 DNA reads TGTGCCATCTCGACTGTTGGGACCGGGGAGCTGTTTTTT. It translates to CAISTVGTGELFF.

The rearrangement links TRBV18 to TRBJ2-1; D uncertain. The CDR3 loop spans 15 amino acids. Germline CDR1 is KGHSH and CDR2 is LQKENI. Trimming cost V 6 bases and J 3 bases, with 15 bases left between them. The CDR3 nucleotides read TGTGCCAGCTCGCCCGAAACAGTGCTCTACAATGAGCAGTTCTTC. This translates into CASSPETVLYNEQFF.

The chain couples TRBV19 to TRBJ2-5; 8 nucleotides align to TRBD1. The CDR3 extends over 15 amino acids. Germline V CDR1 and CDR2: LNHDA, SQIVND (reference sequence). V was pared by 3 bases and J by 1 base, with 4 bases of the junction left unmatched. The CDR3 is CASSMLGTGQETQYF. In DNA form, the CDR3 reads TGTGCCAGTAGTATGCTGGGGACAGGCCAAGAGACCCAGTACTTC.

A single count supports this clonotype. V and J are TRBV11-2 and TRBJ2-7, with a tentative D call TRBD1 (6 bases). The V end was cut by 5 bases, the J end by 3 bases, with 17 bases between. CDR1 and CDR2 from the germline V gene are SGHAT and FQNNGV. The CDR3 totals 15 residues. The CDR3 DNA reads TGTGCCAGCAGCCAGACAAGGCAGGGGATCTACGAGCAGTACTTC. It is translated as CASSQTRQGIYEQYF.

In its sample, this clonotype was seen many times. The rearrangement links TRBV20-1 to TRBJ2-3; D gene uncertain. In germline, CDR1 is DFQATT, CDR2 SNEGSKA (reference sequence). The V end lost 0 bases, the J end lost 6 bases, and 16 bases lay between the germline ends. The CDR3 is made up of 15 amino acids. DNA for the CDR3: TGCAGTGCTAGAGATCTAGTTACCTTTTTGGATACGCAGTATTTT. Encoded protein: CSARDLVTFLDTQYF.

This clonotype was seen only a few times. The chain combines TRBV12-3 or TRBV12-4 with TRBJ2-7, with 7 bases that match TRBD1. Unmatched junction bases numbered 9, after V lost 5 bases and J lost 5 bases. The CDR3 is 14 residues long. The CDR3 here is CASSQDRVGNEQYF. The CDR3 nucleotides read TGTGCCAGCAGTCAAGACAGGGTTGGAAACGAGCAGTACTTC.

The chain is built from TRBV20-1 and TRBJ2-7, with D perhaps TRBD1 (6 bases). Trimming pared 3 bases from V and 4 bases from J, leaving 10 bases between. There are 12 residues in the CDR3. From germline, CDR1 is DFQATT and CDR2 SNEGSKA (reference sequence). CDR3 amino acids: CSASGQKYEQYF. The DNA for the CDR3 is TGCAGTGCTAGCGGACAGAAATACGAGCAGTACTTC.

This clonotype has a count of ten or more. This chain joins TRBV3-1 and TRBJ2-1; 16 positions agree with TRBD2. The junction had 11 bases not matched to a gene; V was cut back by 2 bases and J by 4 bases. CDR3 size: 20 residues. Germline V gene lookup returns CDR1 LGHDT and CDR2 YNNKEL (reference sequence). CDR3 residues: CASSQPGTSGRVDSYNEQFF. The CDR3 coding sequence is TGTGCCAGCAGCCAACCTGGGACTAGCGGGAGGGTCGATTCATACAATGAGCAGTTCTTC.

This clonotype was detected only a few times. The genes are TRBV20-1 and TRBJ2-7, with 8 nucleotides matching TRBD1. The CDR3 covers 15 residues. Per the germline V gene, CDR1 is DFQATT and CDR2 is SNEGSKA (reference sequence). The trim removed 6 bases at V and 6 bases at J, leaving 16 bases unmatched. The CDR3 coding sequence is TGCAGTGCCAGCGGCCGAGGGACAGGTATGCTCGAGCAGTACTTC. Amino acid sequence: CSASGRGTGMLEQYF.

The chain is built from TRBV5-5 and TRBJ1-4; 9 nucleotides line up with TRBD1. Germline CDR1 SGHKS, CDR2 YYEKEE (reference sequence). V shed 0 bases, J shed 8 bases, and the junction held 5 bases outside the gene matches. This CDR3 is 15 amino acids long. The CDR3 protein is CASSLEDRGWEKLFF. In DNA, the CDR3 is TGTGCCAGCAGCTTGGAGGACAGGGGTTGGGAAAAACTGTTTTTT.

This clonotype was picked up a small number of times. The genes are TRBV29-1 and TRBJ1-4; D unclear. Germline V CDR1 and CDR2: SQVTM, ANQGSEA. The germline V and J ends were trimmed by 5 bases and 7 bases, with 20 bases remaining between them. CDR3 size: 15 residues. The CDR3 DNA reads as TGCAGCGTTCTCTTAGGACGACCTCTGGCTGAAAAACTGTTTTTT. Its protein product is CSVLLGRPLAEKLFF.

This rearrangement joins TRBV6-2 or TRBV6-3 to TRBJ2-5; the D gene is possibly TRBD2 (6 bases). The CDR3 loop spans 20 amino acids. Trimming removed 8 bases at V and 1 base at J, with 32 bases between. Germline values: CDR1 MNHEY, CDR2 SVGEGT. The CDR3 sequence: CASPILSWREPLTLQETQYF. For the CDR3, the DNA is TGTGCCAGCCCCATCCTCTCCTGGCGGGAACCACTGACGCTCCAAGAGACCCAGTACTTC.

The rearrangement joins TRBV10-3 to TRBJ2-4, with 7 bases identical to TRBD1. Germline CDR1 is ENHRY and CDR2 is SYGVKD. The CDR3 loop spans 16 amino acids. J gave up 6 bases and V 0 bases, and 8 bases lay outside the gene matches. The CDR3 reads CAISESTGSPGNIQYF. The CDR3 DNA is TGTGCCATCAGTGAGTCGACAGGGTCCCCAGGAAACATTCAGTACTTC.

There are many counts of this clonotype. J is TRBJ2-5 and V is TRBV12-3 or TRBV12-4; TRBD1 matches 7 bases. The CDR3 is 14 residues long. Trimming removed 4 bases from V and 4 bases from J; junction bases left unmatched: 6. CDR3 sequence (DNA): TGTGCCAGCAGTTGGACAGGCTATTCAGAGACCCAGTACTTC. The encoded protein is CASSWTGYSETQYF.

This chain joins TRBV6-2 or TRBV6-3 and TRBJ2-7; 8 bases are shared with TRBD1. The germline V gene has CDR1 MNHEY and CDR2 SVGEGT. This CDR3 has 15 residues. Losses at the gene ends were 5 bases for V and 3 bases for J; bases not matched to a gene: 9. CDR3 DNA: TGTGCCAGCAGTGGGTCAGGGGGCCTGGACTACGAGCAGTACTTC. It yields the protein CASSGSGGLDYEQYF.

The chain employs TRBV14 and TRBJ2-1; possibly TRBD2 for D (6 bases). This CDR3 comprises 13 residues. Trimming pared 3 bases from V and 13 bases from J, leaving 16 bases between. Looked up from germline, CDR1 is SGHDN and CDR2 is FVKESK. CDR3 loop: CASSHSGWDLQFF. CDR3 coding DNA: TGTGCCAGCAGCCACTCGGGGTGGGACTTACAGTTCTTC.

The V call is TRBV4-3, the J call TRBJ2-5, with D possibly TRBD1 on 6 matching bases. This CDR3 region has 14 residues. Germline V gene sequence: CDR1 LGHNA, CDR2 YSLEER. Trimming took off 4 bases at V and 7 bases at J, with 16 bases between the two ends. In nucleotides, the CDR3 is TGCGCCAGCAGCCGTAAAGGGGGTCTTGGGACCCAGTACTTC. Translating it yields CASSRKGGLGTQYF.

This clonotype was observed a few times. The rearrangement uses TRBV10-3 and TRBJ2-1; TRBD2 agrees at 16 bases. V was clipped by 4 bases and J by 10 bases; unmatched bases: 7. Germline V gene lookup returns CDR1 ENHRY and CDR2 SYGVKD. The CDR3 contains 16 residues. This CDR3 is CAISAGTSGRALEQFF. DNA for the CDR3: TGTGCCATCAGTGCAGGGACTAGCGGGAGGGCCTTGGAGCAGTTCTTC.

In this sample, this clonotype turned up a few times. The rearrangement joins TRBV10-3 to TRBJ2-3, with 9 bases that match TRBD2. The CDR3 runs to 14 residues. V trimming: 6 bases; J trimming: 6 bases; junction bases outside the gene matches: 7. The V gene's germline CDR1 is ENHRY and CDR2 SYGVKD. The CDR3 loop reads CAISLERGDDTQYF. The CDR3 DNA follows: TGTGCCATCAGCCTTGAGCGGGGGGACGATACGCAGTATTTT.

The chain recombines TRBV6-5 with TRBJ2-5, with D perhaps TRBD1 (5 bases). The V end lost 2 bases, the J end lost 2 bases, and 12 bases lay between the germline ends. Germline values: CDR1 MNHEY, CDR2 SVGAGI. There are 15 residues in the CDR3. As DNA, the CDR3 is TGTGCCAGCAGTTACAGGGGTTCGTGGCAAGAGACCCAGTACTTC. Protein: CASSYRGSWQETQYF.

Written as DNA, the CDR3 is TGTGCCATCAGTGACGGCAGATATAATTCACCCCTCCACTTT. Translation gives CAISDGRYNSPLHF. The chain uses TRBV10-3 and TRBJ1-6; no clear D. Trimming left V 3 bases short and J 4 bases short, with 7 bases between. This CDR3 spans 14 amino acids. Looked up from germline, CDR1 is ENHRY and CDR2 is SYGVKD.

V gene TRBV3-1 combines with J gene TRBJ2-5; no firm D call. V was clipped by 1 base and J by 4 bases, with 4 bases between them. Germline CDR1 reads LGHDT; CDR2 reads YNNKEL (reference sequence). There are 12 residues in the CDR3. CDR3 nucleotides: TGTGCCAGCAGCCAAGCCGCAGAGACCCAGTACTTC. It codes for CASSQAAETQYF.